These 18 T cell receptor beta chains share one sample of origin, sequenced in a study of Ad26.COV2.S vaccination and SARS-CoV-2 variants. This table comes from immunoSEQ multiplex PCR, and its TCRdb copy is limited to in-frame clones, with some not included. Among around 240,000 clones, more than 75% were seen once, and the ten largest hold over 8.5%. Treatment reported: some 20 received Ad26.COV2.S at low or high dose, single or two shots; roughly five received placebo; per-sample allocation not given. After the first vaccine or placebo injection, samples were drawn on day 63. The sequenced sample was peripheral blood, obtained in a trial of Ad26.COV2.S vaccine versus placebo. The receptors originated from a person aged 18-65 years who received the Ad26.COV2.S COVID-19 vaccine or a placebo.

This chain links TRBV27 with TRBJ1-1; D perhaps matches TRBD1 (5 bases). The V end was cut by 10 bases, the J end by 1 base, with 13 bases between. The V gene's germline CDR1 is MNHEY and CDR2 SMNVEV (reference sequence). CDR3 length: 13 amino acids. CDR3 in amino acids: CATVGLANTEAFF. The DNA for the CDR3 is TGTGCCACCGTGGGGCTAGCGAACACTGAAGCTTTCTTT.

This rearrangement joins TRBV7-9 to TRBJ1-3; D gene uncertain. CDR1 SEHNR and CDR2 FQNEAQ come from the germline V gene (reference sequence). The CDR3 contains 14 residues. Trimming left V 2 bases short and J 3 bases short, with 8 bases between. The CDR3 loop reads CASSLKTVGNTIYF. Here the CDR3 DNA reads TGTGCCAGCAGCTTAAAGACGGTTGGAAACACCATATATTTT.

This chain joins TRBV6-5 and TRBJ2-3; 7 bases match TRBD1. The CDR3 is made up of 15 amino acids. The J segment lost 5 bases and the V segment lost 4 bases, leaving 9 bases of the junction unmatched. In germline, CDR1 is MNHEY, CDR2 SVGAGI. DNA of the CDR3: TGTGCCAGCAGTTCGTCCGGGACAGTAAAAGATACGCAGTATTTT. Its protein is CASSSSGTVKDTQYF.

J is TRBJ1-6 and V is TRBV5-6; D remains ambiguous. Germline CDR1 SGHDT, CDR2 YYEEEE. With 0 bases removed from V and 9 bases from J, the gap between germline ends came to 4 bases. There are 12 residues in the CDR3. The CDR3 reads CASSLEGSPLHF. DNA of the CDR3: TGTGCCAGCAGCTTGGAAGGTTCACCCCTCCACTTT.

This chain links TRBV30 with TRBJ1-2; D gene ambiguous. The CDR3 is made up of 12 amino acids. Germline CDR1 and CDR2: GTSNPN and SVGIG (reference sequence). With 2 bases removed from V and 8 bases from J, the gap between germline ends came to 12 bases. This chain's CDR3 is CAWSLTPWGYTF. The CDR3 nucleotides are TGTGCCTGGAGTCTGACCCCCTGGGGCTACACCTTC.

The chain has TRBV28 and TRBJ1-2; D may be TRBD1 (5 bases). Germline CDR1 and CDR2: MDHEN and SYDVKM. There are 13 residues in the CDR3. The V end lost 6 bases, the J end lost 3 bases, and 11 bases lay between the germline ends. The CDR3 DNA reads TGTGCCAGCAGCCAGGGTATGGACTATGGCTACACCTTC. Its protein is CASSQGMDYGYTF.

The rearrangement uses TRBV6-5 and TRBJ2-1; TRBD2 aligns across 11 bases. CDR3 length: 15 residues. Trimming removed 8 bases from V and 4 bases from J; junction bases left unmatched: 7. Per the germline V gene, CDR1 is MNHEY and CDR2 is SVGAGI. In DNA, the CDR3 is TGTGCCAGCTCGGGGGGACTAGCGGCTTACAATGAGCAGTTCTTC. The encoded protein is CASSGGLAAYNEQFF.

The V call is TRBV28, the J call TRBJ2-6; TRBD2 matches at 7 bases. Germline CDR1 is MDHEN and CDR2 is SYDVKM. The trim removed 8 bases at V and 1 base at J, leaving 8 bases unmatched. This CDR3 has 16 residues. The CDR3 loop reads CASRKGRGSGANVLTF. The CDR3 DNA sequence: TGTGCCAGCCGAAAAGGGCGGGGGTCTGGGGCCAACGTCCTGACTTTC.

This clone was seen a few times. The V gene is TRBV6-1, the J gene TRBJ2-7; the match to TRBD1 covers 7 bases. The CDR3 runs to 17 residues. V trimming: 4 bases; J trimming: 0 bases; junction bases outside the gene matches: 12. Germline V gene lookup returns CDR1 MNHNS and CDR2 SASEGT. The CDR3 DNA is TGTGCCAGCAGTGCGGGACGACAGGGCGCCTACTCCTACGAGCAGTACTTC. This sequence encodes CASSAGRQGAYSYEQYF.

This chain joins TRBV3-1 (or the pseudogene TRBV3-2) and TRBJ2-5; the match to TRBD2 covers 10 bases. Germline-derived CDR1 and CDR2 are LGHDT and YNNKEL (reference sequence). Losses at the gene ends were 2 bases for V and 10 bases for J; bases not matched to a gene: 7. This CDR3 comprises 14 residues. The CDR3 DNA follows: TGTGCCAGCAGCCAATTCGGGACTAGCGAAGGCCAGTACTTC. Encoded protein: CASSQFGTSEGQYF.

V is TRBV6-4 and J is TRBJ2-1; tentative D call: TRBD1 (5 bases). The CDR3 is made up of 15 amino acids. Trimming cost V 0 bases and J 3 bases, with 9 bases left between them. CDR1 is MRHNA and CDR2 is SNTAGT in the germline V gene. In DNA, the CDR3 is TGTGCCAGCAGTGACTCGGGGCAGGACTACAATGAGCAGTTCTTC. Its protein product is CASSDSGQDYNEQFF.

The chain employs TRBV7-9 and TRBJ2-7; D uncertain. The length of the CDR3 is 12 residues. From germline, CDR1 is SEHNR and CDR2 FQNEAQ (reference sequence). V was cut by 1 base and J by 4 bases, with 5 bases left in between. This CDR3 is CASSLGRYEQYF. In DNA, the CDR3 is TGTGCCAGCAGCTTAGGTAGATACGAGCAGTACTTC.

The genes are TRBV11-2 and TRBJ2-5; tentative D call: TRBD1 (6 bases). The CDR3 sequence is 15 residues long. The V and J ends lost 5 bases and 2 bases respectively, with 15 bases between them. From germline, CDR1 is SGHAT and CDR2 FQNNGV. The CDR3 nucleotides are TGTGCCAGCAGCCCCGTGGGGGCGAGTCAAGAGACCCAGTACTTC. Encoded protein: CASSPVGASQETQYF.

In DNA form, the CDR3 reads TGCAGTGCTAGTTGGGACAGGGGTCCTCAAACCTACGAGCAGTACTTC. Amino acid sequence: CSASWDRGPQTYEQYF. The chain links TRBV20-1 to TRBJ2-7; 10 bases are a match to TRBD1. This CDR3 has 16 amino acids. Trimming took 3 bases from V and 2 from J; bases not matched to a gene: 10. Per the germline V gene, CDR1 is DFQATT and CDR2 is SNEGSKA (reference sequence).

A remark on this clone: In the same sample, other DNA sequences code for this CDR3. The chain couples TRBV19 to TRBJ2-3; TRBD1 aligns across 11 bases. Unmatched junction bases numbered 3, after V lost 4 bases and J lost 3 bases. In germline, CDR1 is LNHDA, CDR2 SQIVND (reference sequence). The CDR3 has 15 residues. DNA of the CDR3: TGTGCCAGTAGTAGGACAGGGGGCGGTACAGATACGCAGTATTTT. Translation gives CASSRTGGGTDTQYF.

CDR3 amino acids: CASSFRGRLSTDTQYF. The CDR3 nucleotides are TGTGCCAGCAGTTTTAGGGGCAGGTTATCCACAGATACGCAGTATTTT. The chain combines TRBV28 with TRBJ2-3, with D perhaps matching TRBD1 (5 bases). With 3 bases removed from V and 2 bases from J, the gap between germline ends came to 15 bases. CDR3 length: 16 residues. Germline loops: CDR1 MDHEN, CDR2 SYDVKM.

This clone was found once. The V gene is TRBV28, the J gene TRBJ1-2; TRBD1 matches 7 bases. The V gene end was trimmed by 2 bases and the J gene end by 7 bases; junction bases not matched to a gene: 1. CDR3 length: 12 amino acids. The germline gives CDR1 MDHEN, CDR2 SYDVKM. CDR3 amino acids: CASSLAGGGYTF. Written as DNA, the CDR3 is TGTGCCAGCAGTTTAGCAGGGGGTGGCTACACCTTC.

Only a few counts were recorded for this clone. V usage is TRBV3-1 (or the pseudogene TRBV3-2) and J usage is TRBJ2-7; 16 positions agree with TRBD2. Trimming cost V 4 bases and J 5 bases; bases outside gene matches: 2. The CDR3 consists of 15 residues. Per the germline V gene, CDR1 is LGHDT and CDR2 is YNNKEL (reference sequence). The CDR3 loop reads CASSLGLAGGHEQYF. The CDR3 nucleotides read TGTGCCAGCAGCCTGGGACTAGCGGGAGGGCACGAGCAGTACTTC.